This T cell receptor beta chain was sequenced during a study of blood T cell repertoires in COVID-19. Repertoires were generated with immunoSEQ multiplex PCR, while TCRdb's copy carries only in-frame clones and drops some. This sample has about 250,000 clones; around 86% occur once, and the top ten carry 5.5% to 6.5%. CDR1 is SNHLY and CDR2 is FYNNEI in the germline V gene. The V gene lost 5 bases and the J gene lost 0 bases, with 17 bases spanning the gap. The CDR3 contains 17 residues. V and J are TRBV2 and TRBJ1-5, with D maybe TRBD1 (5 bases). This TCR was recovered from a woman older than 75 with COVID-19, enrolled during active disease. Sequenced input: peripheral blood. The CDR3 spells CASSNRGTVVSNQPQHF. In DNA, the CDR3 is TGTGCCAGCAGTAATCGGGGGACCGTCGTTAGCAATCAGCCCCAGCATTTT.